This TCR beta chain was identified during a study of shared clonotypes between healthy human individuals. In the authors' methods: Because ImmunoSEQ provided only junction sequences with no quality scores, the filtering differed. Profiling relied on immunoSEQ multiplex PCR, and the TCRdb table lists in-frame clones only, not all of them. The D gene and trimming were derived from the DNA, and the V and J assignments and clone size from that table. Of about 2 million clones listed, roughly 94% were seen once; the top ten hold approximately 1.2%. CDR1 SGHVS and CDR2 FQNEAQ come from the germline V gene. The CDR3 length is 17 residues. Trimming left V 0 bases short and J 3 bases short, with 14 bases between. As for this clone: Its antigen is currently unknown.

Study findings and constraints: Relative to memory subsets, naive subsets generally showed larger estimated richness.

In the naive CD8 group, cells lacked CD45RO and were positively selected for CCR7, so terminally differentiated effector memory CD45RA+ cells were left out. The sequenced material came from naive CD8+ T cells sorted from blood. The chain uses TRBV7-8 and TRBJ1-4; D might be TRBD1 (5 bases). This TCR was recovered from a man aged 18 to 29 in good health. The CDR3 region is CASSLALFGASNEKLFF. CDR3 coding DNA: TGTGCCAGCAGCTTAGCCCTCTTTGGGGCGTCTAATGAAAAACTGTTTTTT.